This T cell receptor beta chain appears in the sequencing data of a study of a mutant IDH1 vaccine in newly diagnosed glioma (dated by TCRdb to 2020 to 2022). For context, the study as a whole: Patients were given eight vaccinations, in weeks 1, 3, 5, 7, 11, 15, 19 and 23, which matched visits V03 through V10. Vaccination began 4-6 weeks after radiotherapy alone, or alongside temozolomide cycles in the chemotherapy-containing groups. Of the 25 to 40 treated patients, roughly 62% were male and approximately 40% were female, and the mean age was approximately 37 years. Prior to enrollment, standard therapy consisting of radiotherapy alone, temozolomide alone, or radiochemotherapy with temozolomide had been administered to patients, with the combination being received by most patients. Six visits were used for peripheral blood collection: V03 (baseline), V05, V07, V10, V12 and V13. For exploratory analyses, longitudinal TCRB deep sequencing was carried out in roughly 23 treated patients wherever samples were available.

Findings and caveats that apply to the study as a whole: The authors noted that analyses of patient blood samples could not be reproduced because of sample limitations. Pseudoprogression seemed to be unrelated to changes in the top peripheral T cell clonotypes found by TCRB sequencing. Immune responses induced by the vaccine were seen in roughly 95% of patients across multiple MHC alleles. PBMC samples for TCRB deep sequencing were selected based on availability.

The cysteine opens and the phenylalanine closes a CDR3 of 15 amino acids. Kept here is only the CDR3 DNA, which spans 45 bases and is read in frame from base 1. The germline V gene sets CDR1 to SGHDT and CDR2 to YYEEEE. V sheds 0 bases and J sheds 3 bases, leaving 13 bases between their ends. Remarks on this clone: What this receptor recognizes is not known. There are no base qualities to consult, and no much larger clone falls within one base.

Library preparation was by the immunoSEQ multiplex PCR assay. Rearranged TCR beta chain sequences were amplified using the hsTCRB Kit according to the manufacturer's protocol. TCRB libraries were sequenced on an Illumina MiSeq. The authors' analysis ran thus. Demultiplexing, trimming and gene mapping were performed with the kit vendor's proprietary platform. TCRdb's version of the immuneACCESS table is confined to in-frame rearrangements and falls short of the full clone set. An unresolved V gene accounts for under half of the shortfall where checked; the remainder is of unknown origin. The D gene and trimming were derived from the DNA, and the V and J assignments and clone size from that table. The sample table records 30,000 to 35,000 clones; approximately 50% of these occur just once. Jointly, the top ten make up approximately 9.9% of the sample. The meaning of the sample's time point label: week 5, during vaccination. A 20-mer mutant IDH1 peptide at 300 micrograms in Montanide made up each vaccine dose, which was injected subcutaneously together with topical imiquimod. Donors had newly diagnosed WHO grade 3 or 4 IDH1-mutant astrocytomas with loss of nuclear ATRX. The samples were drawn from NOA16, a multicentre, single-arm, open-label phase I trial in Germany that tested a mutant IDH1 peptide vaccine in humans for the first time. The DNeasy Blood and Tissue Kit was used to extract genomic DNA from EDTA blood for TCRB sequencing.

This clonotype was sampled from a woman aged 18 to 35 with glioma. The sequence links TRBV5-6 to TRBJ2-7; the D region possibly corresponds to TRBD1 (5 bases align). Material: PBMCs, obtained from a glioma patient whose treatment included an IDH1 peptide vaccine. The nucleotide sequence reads TGTGCCAGCAGCTTGGAGGTGGGGCAAGGCTACGAGCAGTACTTC. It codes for CASSLEVGQGYEQYF. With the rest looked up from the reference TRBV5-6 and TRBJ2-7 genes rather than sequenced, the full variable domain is DAGVTQSPTHLIKTRGQQVTLRCSPKSGHDTVSWYQQALGQGPQFIFQYYEEEERQRGNFPDRFSGHQFPNYSSELNVNALLLGDSALYLCASSLEVGQGYEQYFGPGTRLTVT.